Listed here is a single T cell receptor (beta chain). These data originate in a study of CD8+CD57+ T cells in acquired aplastic anemia. V lost 0 bases and J 3 bases, leaving 7 bases between the germline ends. CDR1 and CDR2 (germline): SGHRS, YFSETQ. The CDR3 length is 14 residues. Using genomic DNA as the template, TCR beta VDJ and CDR3 profiling was carried out. TCRdb re-derived calls from the reads in MiXCR, one entry per CDR3 protein. The sample lists around 400,000 distinct CDR3 sequences, roughly 64% occurring once. Sequenced: sorted CD4+, CD8+, or CD8+CD57+ T cells (not recorded which) from PBMCs. The receptor comes from a human donor in good health, serving as a control. The V gene is TRBV5-1, the J gene TRBJ2-4; tentative D call: TRBD1 (6 bases). The CDR3 nucleotides are TGCGCCAGCAGCTTGGGACAGGTCAAAAACATTCAGTACTTC. Protein: CASSLGQVKNIQYF.